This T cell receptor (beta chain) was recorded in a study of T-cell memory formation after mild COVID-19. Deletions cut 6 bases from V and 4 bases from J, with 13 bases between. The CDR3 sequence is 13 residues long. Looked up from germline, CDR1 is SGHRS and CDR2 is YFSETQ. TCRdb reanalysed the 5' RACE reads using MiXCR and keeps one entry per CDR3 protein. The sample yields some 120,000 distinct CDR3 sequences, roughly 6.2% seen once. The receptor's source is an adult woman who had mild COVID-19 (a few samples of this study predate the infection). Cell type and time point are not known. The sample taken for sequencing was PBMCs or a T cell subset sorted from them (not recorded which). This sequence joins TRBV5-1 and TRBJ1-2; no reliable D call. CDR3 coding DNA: TGCGCCAGCATAGTAGTTCGAAGCTATGGCTACACCTTC. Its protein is CASIVVRSYGYTF.